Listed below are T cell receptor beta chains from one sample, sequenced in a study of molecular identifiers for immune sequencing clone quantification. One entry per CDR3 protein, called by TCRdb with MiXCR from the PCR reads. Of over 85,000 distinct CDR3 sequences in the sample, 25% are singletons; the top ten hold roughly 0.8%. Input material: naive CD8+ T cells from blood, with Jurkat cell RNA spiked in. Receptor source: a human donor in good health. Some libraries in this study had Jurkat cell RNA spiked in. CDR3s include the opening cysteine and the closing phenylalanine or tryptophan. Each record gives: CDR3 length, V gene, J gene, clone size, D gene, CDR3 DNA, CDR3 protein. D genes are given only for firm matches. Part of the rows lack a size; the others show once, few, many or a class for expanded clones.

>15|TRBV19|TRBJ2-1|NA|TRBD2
TGTGCCAGTGGTATAAAAAGCGGGGGCAACAATGAGCAGTTCTTC
CASGIKSGGNNEQFF
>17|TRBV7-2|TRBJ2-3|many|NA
TGTGCCAGCAGCTTACCCAGCGCAGTGGTTGGCGTAGATACGCAGTATTTT
CASSLPSAVVGVDTQYF
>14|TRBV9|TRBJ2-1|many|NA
TGTGCCAGCAGCGTAGCGTACTCCTACAATGAGCAGTTCTTC
CASSVAYSYNEQFF
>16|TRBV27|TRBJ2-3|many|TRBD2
TGTGCCAGCAGTCCGACTAGCGGGGCCCTCACAGATACGCAGTATTTT
CASSPTSGALTDTQYF
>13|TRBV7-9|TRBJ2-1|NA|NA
TGTGCCAGCAGCACCCTTTCAACCGTCGAGCAGTTCTTC
CASSTLSTVEQFF
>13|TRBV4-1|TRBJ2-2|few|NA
TGCGCCAGCAGCCAAGAAGGGGCCGGGGAGCCGTTTTTT
CASSQEGAGEPFF
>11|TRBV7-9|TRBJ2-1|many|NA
TGTGCCAGCAGCTCCGGGAATGAGCAGTTCTTC
CASSSGNEQFF
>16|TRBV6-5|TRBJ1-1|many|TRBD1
TGTGCCAGCAGTTACCTACCTGGGACAGAAAACACTGAAGCTTTCTTT
CASSYLPGTENTEAFF
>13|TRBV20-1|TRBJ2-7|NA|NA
TGCAGTGCTAGAGTCCTGGATGAATACGAGCAGTACTTC
CSARVLDEYEQYF
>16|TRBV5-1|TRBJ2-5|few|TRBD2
TGCGCCAGCATCGGGGGACTAGCGGCACCTCAAGAGACCCAGTACTTC
CASIGGLAAPQETQYF
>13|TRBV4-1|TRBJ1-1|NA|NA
TGCGCCAGCAGCCAAGTAAAGAACACTGAAGCTTTCTTT
CASSQVKNTEAFF
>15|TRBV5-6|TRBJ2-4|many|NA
TGTGCCAGCAGAACGGGCCCTGAGGCCAAAAACATTCAGTACTTC
CASRTGPEAKNIQYF
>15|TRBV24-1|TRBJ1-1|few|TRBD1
TGTGCCACCACCACACTGCAGGGGGCGAACACTGAAGCTTTCTTT
CATTTLQGANTEAFF
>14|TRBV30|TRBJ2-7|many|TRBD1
TGTGCCTGGGAACCGAGGACAGGGGACTACGAGCAGTACTTC
CAWEPRTGDYEQYF
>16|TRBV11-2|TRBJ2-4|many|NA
TGTGCCAGCAGCTCGTGGCGGATGGGAGTCCAAAACATTCAGTACTTC
CASSSWRMGVQNIQYF
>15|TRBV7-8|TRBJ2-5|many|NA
TGTGCCAGCAGCTTAATATTAGCGATAGGAGAGACCCAGTACTTC
CASSLILAIGETQYF
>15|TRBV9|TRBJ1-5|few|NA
TGTGCCAGCAGCGAGAGCGGGGTGGGGAATCAGCCCCAGCATTTT
CASSESGVGNQPQHF
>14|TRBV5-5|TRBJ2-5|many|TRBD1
TGTGCCAGCAGCGTGGGACAGGGCTGGGAGACCCAGTACTTC
CASSVGQGWETQYF
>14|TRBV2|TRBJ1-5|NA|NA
TGTGCCAGCAGTGAAAGGGGCCTCAATCAGCCCCAGCATTTT
CASSERGLNQPQHF
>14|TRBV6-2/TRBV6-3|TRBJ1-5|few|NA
TGTGCCAGCAGTTACTCGGGGGGCGGTCAGCCCCAGCATTTT
CASSYSGGGQPQHF
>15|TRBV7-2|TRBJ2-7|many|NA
TGTGCCAGCAGCTTAGATTTCGCAGGGGTCTACGAGCAGTACTTC
CASSLDFAGVYEQYF
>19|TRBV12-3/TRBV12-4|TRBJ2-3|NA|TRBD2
TGTGCCAGCAGTTTATCGAAGCGGGGAGGAGTTTTCGGCACAGATACGCAGTATTTT
CASSLSKRGGVFGTDTQYF
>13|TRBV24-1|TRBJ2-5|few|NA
TGTGCCACCAGTGACCCCTTTACAGAGACCCAGTACTTC
CATSDPFTETQYF
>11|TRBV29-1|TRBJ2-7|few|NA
TGCGGCGTTTTTGCAGGGGCCGAGCAGTACTTC
CGVFAGAEQYF
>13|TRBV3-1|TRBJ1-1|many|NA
TGTGCCAGCAGCCCCCGAATGAACACTGAAGCTTTCTTT
CASSPRMNTEAFF
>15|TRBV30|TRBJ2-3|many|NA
TGTGCCTACTCTAACCGGGACAAGAGCACAGATACGCAGTATTTT
CAYSNRDKSTDTQYF
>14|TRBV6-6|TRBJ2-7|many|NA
TGTGCCAGCAGTTACTCGGTAGGGGGGTACGAGCAGTACTTC
CASSYSVGGYEQYF
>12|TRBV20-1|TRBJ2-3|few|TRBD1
TGCACCGGGACAGAATACACAGATACGCAGTATTTT
CTGTEYTDTQYF
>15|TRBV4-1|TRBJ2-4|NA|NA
TGCGCCAGCAGCCAAGCGGGGTCCGGGGGAAACATTCAGTACTTC
CASSQAGSGGNIQYF
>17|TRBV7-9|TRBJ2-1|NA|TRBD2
TGTGCCAGCAGCGGTAGGGGACTAGCAAGGGGGTGGCATGAGCAGTTCTTC
CASSGRGLARGWHEQFF
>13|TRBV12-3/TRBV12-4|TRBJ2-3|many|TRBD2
TGTGCCAGCAGTTTCGCGGGAGCTGATACGCAGTATTTT
CASSFAGADTQYF
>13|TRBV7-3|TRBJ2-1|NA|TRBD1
TGTGCCAGCAGCTGGGGACAGGACAATGAGCAGTTCTTC
CASSWGQDNEQFF
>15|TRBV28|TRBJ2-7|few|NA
TGTGCCAGCAGTTCCCCCCCTCAGGGTAGTGGCGAGCAGTACTTC
CASSSPPQGSGEQYF
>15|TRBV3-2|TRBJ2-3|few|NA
TGTGCCAGCAGCCAAGAGGGCCGGAGCACAGATACGCAGTATTTT
CASSQEGRSTDTQYF
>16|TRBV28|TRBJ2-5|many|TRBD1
TGTGCCAGCACCTGGGGGACAGCTCCCTACCAAGAGACCCAGTACTTC
CASTWGTAPYQETQYF
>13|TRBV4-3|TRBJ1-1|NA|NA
TGCGCCAGCAGCCAAGATGTGGGCACTGAAGCTTTCTTT
CASSQDVGTEAFF
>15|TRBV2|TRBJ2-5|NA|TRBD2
TGTGCCAGCAGCCTTTCGGTCCAGGGAGGGGAGACCCAGTACTTC
CASSLSVQGGETQYF
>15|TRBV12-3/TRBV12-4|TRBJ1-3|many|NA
TGTGCCAGCAGTTTAGTCGGAAGCTCTGGAAACACCATATATTTT
CASSLVGSSGNTIYF
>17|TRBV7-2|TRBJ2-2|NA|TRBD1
TGTGCCAGCAGCTTAATCCAACTACAGGGGGGCACCGGGGAGCTGTTTTTT
CASSLIQLQGGTGELFF
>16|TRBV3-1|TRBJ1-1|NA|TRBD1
TGTGCCAGCAGCCAAGGTCGACAGGGACATATTCCTGAAGCTTTCTTT
CASSQGRQGHIPEAFF
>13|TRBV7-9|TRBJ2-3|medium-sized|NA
TGTGCCAGCAGCCCAGGAGGCACAGATACGCAGTATTTT
CASSPGGTDTQYF
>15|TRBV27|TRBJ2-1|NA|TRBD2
TGTGCCAGCAGTGAGCCGGGACTAGCGTCCCATGAGCAGTTCTTC
CASSEPGLASHEQFF
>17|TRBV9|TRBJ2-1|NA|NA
TGTGCCAGCAGCCAAAGGCCCCTAGCGAGCTCCTACAATGAGCAGTTCTTC
CASSQRPLASSYNEQFF
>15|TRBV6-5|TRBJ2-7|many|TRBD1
TGTGCCAGCAGTTACTCGGGACAGGGGGGCTACGAGCAGTACTTC
CASSYSGQGGYEQYF
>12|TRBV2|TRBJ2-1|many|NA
TGTGCCAGCAAGCGTGGTAACAATGAGCAGTTCTTC
CASKRGNNEQFF
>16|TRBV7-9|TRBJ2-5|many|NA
TGTGCCAGCAGCTCCAGACAGGTCGGCCCCCAAGAGACCCAGTACTTC
CASSSRQVGPQETQYF